This TCR beta chain is from a study of blood T cell repertoires in COVID-19. Across the study: Sources were T cells, B-cell-depleted T cells, or PBMCs; the material itself was cDNA or gDNA.

Per the original methods: Nucleated cell number was recorded as an estimate derived from reference gene primer amplification. Assay: immunoSEQ multiplex PCR; the TCRdb copy retains only in-frame clones and omits some. V, J and clone size are those of that table, while D and trimming were read from the DNA. This table holds under 95,000 clones, approximately 80% found once. The CDR3 totals 14 residues. V dropped 8 bases and J dropped 7 bases, with 20 bases sitting between them. Germline CDR1 and CDR2: MDHEN and SYDVKM. The chain has TRBV28 and TRBJ1-2; D gene uncertain. The sequence was obtained from a woman older than 75 with active or convalescent COVID-19. The sample was peripheral blood. The DNA for the CDR3 is TGTGCCAGCGCCCCCGGTGGCAGGTTCGGTGGCTACACCTTC. Amino acids: CASAPGGRFGGYTF.